A single sample gave rise to the 32 T cell receptor beta chains below, sequenced in a study of blood T cell repertoires in COVID-19. Generated by immunoSEQ multiplex PCR, the TCRdb table keeps only in-frame clones and is missing some. The sample records 450,000 or so clones, over 75% being singletons. Sequences were obtained from peripheral blood. All receptors come from a woman aged 35 to 49 with COVID-19, enrolled during active disease.

V gene TRBV2 combines with J gene TRBJ2-7; D may be TRBD2 (5 bases). Germline V gives CDR1 SNHLY, CDR2 FYNNEI. This CDR3 spans 14 amino acids. The V and J ends lost 8 bases and 3 bases respectively, with 17 bases between them. The CDR3 loop is CASEGSKVDYEQYF. In nucleotides, the CDR3 is TGTGCCAGCGAGGGAAGCAAGGTAGACTACGAGCAGTACTTC.

The sample holds a few counts of this clone. The identical CDR3 is also encoded by other nucleotide sequences in the sample. This rearrangement joins TRBV28 to TRBJ1-2, with TRBD1 matching 7 bases. The germline gives CDR1 MDHEN, CDR2 SYDVKM. Losses at the gene ends were 3 bases for V and 4 bases for J; bases not matched to a gene: 2. The CDR3 is 13 residues long. CDR3 coding DNA: TGTGCCAGCAGTTTGGGACAGAGCTATGGCTACACCTTC. Protein: CASSLGQSYGYTF.

The genes are TRBV10-3 and TRBJ2-3; 14 bases are a match to TRBD2. There are 15 residues in the CDR3. In germline, CDR1 is ENHRY, CDR2 SYGVKD. The junction had 1 base not matched to a gene; V was cut back by 0 bases and J by 8 bases. In nucleotides, the CDR3 is TGTGCCATCAGTGAGTCCGGGACTAGCGGGGGTACGCAGTATTTT. This codes for CAISESGTSGGTQYF.

This clone was observed a single time. The chain employs TRBV19 and TRBJ2-7, with 10 bases lining up with TRBD1. The CDR3 covers 16 residues. Unmatched junction bases numbered 9, after V lost 6 bases and J lost 1 base. The germline V gene encodes CDR1 LNHDA and CDR2 SQIVND (reference sequence). The CDR3 DNA reads as TGTGCCAGTAGGGATTTGGGGACAGGGGATTCCTACGAGCAGTACTTC. Protein sequence: CASRDLGTGDSYEQYF.

The chain combines TRBV28 with TRBJ1-2; tentatively, D is TRBD1 (6 bases). With 6 bases removed from V and 4 bases from J, the gap between germline ends came to 21 bases. There are 16 residues in the CDR3. Germline loops: CDR1 MDHEN, CDR2 SYDVKM. The CDR3 protein is CASSTIWDTHGYGYTF. The CDR3 DNA is TGTGCCAGCAGCACCATTTGGGACACCCATGGCTATGGCTACACCTTC.

The chain recombines TRBV19 with TRBJ2-2, with 7 positions matching TRBD1. The junction had 8 bases not matched to a gene; V was cut back by 7 bases and J by 6 bases. CDR3 length: 14 amino acids. The V gene's germline CDR1 is LNHDA and CDR2 SQIVND (reference sequence). CDR3 coding DNA: TGTGCCAGTACTACGACAGGGCGGGCCGGGGAGCTGTTTTTT. The encoded protein is CASTTTGRAGELFF.

This chain connects TRBV6-5 to TRBJ2-7, with TRBD1 as a possible D gene (6 bases). V was trimmed by 4 bases and J by 4 bases, leaving 17 bases between them. This CDR3 is 15 amino acids long. Looked up from germline, CDR1 is MNHEY and CDR2 is SVGAGI. The CDR3 region is CASSSYRDIKYEQYF. DNA for the CDR3: TGTGCCAGCAGTTCATACCGGGACATAAAATACGAGCAGTACTTC.

The V gene is TRBV28, the J gene TRBJ2-7; TRBD2 might be the D (6 bases). The germline V and J ends were trimmed by 4 bases and 0 bases, with 16 bases remaining between them. Germline CDR1 MDHEN, CDR2 SYDVKM. CDR3 length: 16 residues. The CDR3 bases are TGTGCCAGCAGTTCCCCGGGACTTCGTCACTCCTACGAGCAGTACTTC. Its translation is CASSSPGLRHSYEQYF.

With regard to this clone: Different DNA sequences within this sample yield the same CDR3. The chain combines TRBV4-3 with TRBJ2-7; possible D gene TRBD1, 5 bases. From germline, CDR1 is LGHNA and CDR2 YSLEER. The CDR3 is 14 residues long. V was shortened by 0 bases and J by 3 bases, with 9 bases between the two germline ends. CDR3 in DNA: TGCGCCAGCAGCCAAGATCGGCAGGGCTACGAGCAGTACTTC. Encoded protein: CASSQDRQGYEQYF.

As DNA, the CDR3 is TGTGCCAGCTCACGGCCGGGTCTTAACGTCAATGAGCAGTTCTTC. Amino acid sequence: CASSRPGLNVNEQFF. The chain combines TRBV18 with TRBJ2-1; D is uncertain. The V end was cut by 4 bases, the J end by 6 bases, with 16 bases between. CDR1 is KGHSH, CDR2 LQKENI, per germline. This CDR3 is 15 amino acids long. Full variable domain (missing parts from reference TRBV18 and TRBJ2-1): NAGVMQNPRHLVRRRGQEARLRCSPMKGHSHVYWYRQLPEEGLKFMVYLQKENIIDESGMPKERFSAEFPKEGPSILRIQQVVRGDSAAYFCASSRPGLNVNEQFFGPGTRLTVL.

The chain recombines TRBV27 with TRBJ1-2, with D perhaps TRBD1 (6 bases). Germline CDR1 reads MNHEY; CDR2 reads SMNVEV (reference sequence). Trimming pared 1 base from V and 0 bases from J, leaving 12 bases between. This CDR3 has 16 residues. The CDR3 DNA is TGTGCCAGCAGTTTATTAGGAGGGGGGGCTAACTATGGCTACACCTTC. Protein sequence: CASSLLGGGANYGYTF.

CDR3 in amino acids: CASSFQRYPYEQYF. The CDR3 nucleotides read TGTGCCAGCAGTTTTCAACGCTATCCCTACGAGCAGTACTTC. The chain is built from TRBV28 and TRBJ2-7; D is unclear. The CDR3 has 14 residues. Germline CDR1 reads MDHEN; CDR2 reads SYDVKM. The V and J ends lost 3 bases and 2 bases respectively, with 11 bases between them.

Turning to this clone: The junction differs from germline at one of its ends, possibly a read error. CDR3 loop: CASSLGGQGQGTQYF. The DNA of the CDR3 is TGTGCCAGCAGCTTGGGGGGACAGGGCCAAGGGACCCAGTACTTC. The chain carries TRBV5-6 and TRBJ2-5; TRBD1 matches at 9 bases. CDR3 length: 15 residues. Germline lookup yields CDR1 SGHDT and CDR2 YYEEEE.

The chain is built from TRBV7-2 and TRBJ2-7; 9 positions match TRBD2. V was pared by 1 base and J by 5 bases, with 9 bases of the junction left unmatched. Germline values: CDR1 SGHTA, CDR2 FQGNSA. There are 16 residues in the CDR3. The CDR3 loop reads CASSLGFGGGADEQYF. For the CDR3, the DNA is TGTGCCAGCAGCTTAGGTTTTGGCGGGGGGGCTGACGAGCAGTACTTC.

CDR3 sequence reads: CASSLGPGEGSYEQYF. In DNA form, the CDR3 reads TGTGCCAGCAGCTTAGGTCCAGGGGAGGGTTCCTACGAGCAGTACTTC. The chain joins TRBV7-2 to TRBJ2-7; D may be TRBD2 (7 bases). This CDR3 has 16 residues. Germline loops: CDR1 SGHTA, CDR2 FQGNSA. V lost 1 base to trimming and J lost 1 base, with 14 bases between them.

V usage is TRBV5-1 and J usage is TRBJ2-1; 10 nucleotides agree with TRBD2. CDR3 length: 16 residues. CDR1 is SGHRS and CDR2 is YFSETQ in the germline V gene. V dropped 2 bases and J dropped 1; count of bases not matched to a gene: 3. This CDR3 reads CASSFSAGGSYNEQFF. The CDR3 DNA reads as TGCGCCAGCAGCTTCTCAGCGGGAGGGTCCTACAATGAGCAGTTCTTC.

The V and J genes are TRBV27 and TRBJ2-3; D gene uncertain. This CDR3 spans 13 amino acids. Trimming left V 4 bases short and J 3 bases short, with 8 bases between. Germline CDR1 reads MNHEY; CDR2 reads SMNVEV (reference sequence). This CDR3 reads CASSSRLTDTQYF. CDR3 nucleotide sequence: TGTGCCAGCAGTTCCCGACTGACAGATACGCAGTATTTT.

The chain uses TRBV15 and TRBJ1-1; D is ambiguous. The CDR3 runs 15 residues. The germline V and J ends were trimmed by 1 base and 3 bases, with 12 bases remaining between them. Germline V CDR1 and CDR2: LNHNV, YYDKDF (reference sequence). The chain's CDR3 is CATSRVGRHDTEAFF. Here the CDR3 DNA reads TGTGCCACCAGCAGAGTGGGCAGGCACGACACTGAAGCTTTCTTT.

The rearrangement links TRBV5-4 to TRBJ2-7, with TRBD1 identical over 7 bases. Trimming at V came to 2 bases and at J to 3 bases, leaving 5 bases not matched to a gene. Germline loops: CDR1 SGHNT, CDR2 YYREEE (reference sequence). This CDR3 spans 14 amino acids. This chain's CDR3 is CASSLTGEDYEQYF. The CDR3 nucleotides are TGTGCCAGCAGCTTAACAGGGGAAGACTACGAGCAGTACTTC.

The chain joins TRBV28 to TRBJ2-2; 14 bases are a match to TRBD2. The CDR3 sequence is 16 residues long. CDR1 is MDHEN, CDR2 SYDVKM, per germline. V was clipped by 6 bases and J by 7 bases; unmatched bases: 7. CDR3 residues: CASSKGLAGAGGELFF. The CDR3 coding sequence is TGTGCCAGCAGCAAGGGACTAGCGGGAGCAGGCGGGGAGCTGTTTTTT.

V and J are TRBV12-3 or TRBV12-4 and TRBJ2-7, with 8 bases aligning to TRBD1. The junction had 8 bases not matched to a gene; V was cut back by 7 bases and J by 6 bases. The CDR3 runs 13 residues. CDR3 amino acids: CASTTRTGGEQYF. The CDR3 region has the DNA TGTGCCAGCACTACCCGAACAGGGGGCGAGCAGTACTTC.

This chain links TRBV3-1 (or the pseudogene TRBV3-2) with TRBJ1-2; perhaps TRBD1 as D (5 bases). Per germline, CDR1 LGHDT and CDR2 YNNKEL (reference sequence). The V and J ends lost 6 bases and 7 bases respectively, with 18 bases between them. The CDR3 is 14 amino acids. The CDR3 DNA sequence: TGTGCCAGCAGGCCAAAGATTCAGGGAGGTGGCTACACCTTC. The encoded protein is CASRPKIQGGGYTF.

On this clone: A read error may produce the germline difference seen at one junction end. The chain has TRBV7-7 and TRBJ1-2; D unclear. Germline values: CDR1 SSHAT, CDR2 FNYEAQ (reference sequence). The CDR3 spans 16 residues. CDR3 amino acids: CASSLTAWAPNYGYTF. As DNA, the CDR3 is TGTGCTAGCAGCTTAACGGCTTGGGCGCCCAACTATGGCTACACCTTC.

This clone came up once. This chain uses TRBV9 with TRBJ2-1, with 7 bases lining up with TRBD2. The germline CDR1 and CDR2 sequences are SGDLS and YYNGEE. The length of the CDR3 is 19 residues. The J segment lost 1 base and the V segment lost 4 bases, leaving 17 bases of the junction unmatched. This CDR3 reads CASSPGGEGAGRSYNEQFF. The CDR3 nucleotides read TGTGCCAGCAGCCCTGGGGGAGAAGGGGCCGGGAGGTCCTACAATGAGCAGTTCTTC.

The genes are TRBV28 and TRBJ1-6; TRBD1 aligns across 11 bases. The J segment lost 10 bases and the V segment lost 6 bases, leaving 14 bases of the junction unmatched. The CDR3 has 17 residues. Germline V gene lookup returns CDR1 MDHEN and CDR2 SYDVKM. For the CDR3, the DNA is TGTGCCAGCAGCCTTAGGGGGACAGGGGGTCCTTGGTCACCCCTCCACTTT. Its translation: CASSLRGTGGPWSPLHF. The variable domain in full, completed from reference TRBV28 and TRBJ1-6, reads DVKVTQSSRYLVKRTGEKVFLECVQDMDHENMFWYRQDPGLGLRLIYFSYDVKMKEKGDIPEGYSVSREKKERFSLILESASTNQTSMYLCASSLRGTGGPWSPLHFGNGTRLTVT.

This chain links TRBV3-1 (or the pseudogene TRBV3-2) with TRBJ1-1; TRBD1 might be the D (5 bases). The length of the CDR3 is 14 residues. The germline CDR1 and CDR2 sequences are LGHDT and YNNKEL (reference sequence). Trimming shortened V by 5 bases and J by 3 bases, and 13 bases separated the two germline ends. The chain's CDR3 is CASSGTWGDTEAFF. DNA of the CDR3: TGTGCCAGCAGCGGGACGTGGGGGGACACTGAAGCTTTCTTT.

V usage is TRBV30 and J usage is TRBJ1-3; D uncertain. The V gene's germline CDR1 is GTSNPN and CDR2 SVGIG (reference sequence). The CDR3 is 14 amino acids. V lost 1 base and J 3 bases, leaving 10 bases between the germline ends. The CDR3 loop is CAWSAGSGGNTIYF. The CDR3 nucleotides are TGTGCCTGGAGTGCAGGTTCTGGTGGAAACACCATATATTTT.

The chain uses TRBV6-5 and TRBJ1-6; 9 bases map to TRBD1. CDR3 length equals 16 residues. V gave up 2 bases and J gave up 9 bases; unmatched junction bases: 8. CDR1 is MNHEY and CDR2 is SVGAGI in the germline V gene. DNA for the CDR3: TGTGCCAGCAGTTACGCGGGACAGGGTCAGAGTTCACCCCTCCACTTT. Protein: CASSYAGQGQSSPLHF.

The rearrangement uses TRBV5-1 and TRBJ1-5; TRBD1 aligns across 8 bases. The germline CDR1 and CDR2 sequences are SGHRS and YFSETQ. The CDR3 sequence is 15 residues long. The trim removed 0 bases at V and 4 bases at J, leaving 3 bases unmatched. The CDR3 DNA reads TGCGCCAGCAGCTTGGCCGGACAGGGAAATCAGCCCCAGCATTTT. Protein: CASSLAGQGNQPQHF.

The V gene is TRBV7-9, the J gene TRBJ2-7, with D maybe TRBD2 (5 bases). Germline lookup yields CDR1 SEHNR and CDR2 FQNEAQ (reference sequence). The CDR3 consists of 13 residues. Trimming cost V 5 bases and J 1 base, with 9 bases left between them. The CDR3 bases are TGTGCCAGCAGCGCTGGACTGTCCTACGAGCAGTACTTC. The encoded protein is CASSAGLSYEQYF. The full variable domain, completed using reference TRBV7-9 and TRBJ2-7, is DTGVSQNPRHKITKRGQNVTFRCDPISEHNRLYWYRQTLGQGPEFLTYFQNEAQLEKSRLLSDRFSAERPKGSFSTLEIQRTEQGDSAMYLCASSAGLSYEQYFGPGTRLTVT.

This chain joins TRBV12-3 or TRBV12-4 and TRBJ1-6; 8 nucleotides match TRBD1. The ends lost 6 bases at V and 9 bases at J; junction bases unmatched: 1. CDR3 length: 12 amino acids. The CDR3 sequence: CASRDRVSPLHF. CDR3 nucleotides: TGTGCCAGCAGGGACAGGGTTTCACCCCTCCACTTT.

The gene calls are TRBV7-2 and TRBJ1-1; unclear D gene. Germline CDR1 reads SGHTA; CDR2 reads FQGNSA. CDR3 length equals 15 residues. Trimming left V 1 base short and J 2 bases short, with 11 bases between. CDR3 nucleotide sequence: TGTGCCAGCAGCTTAGGGCAGGCGCTAAACACTGAAGCTTTCTTT. Protein: CASSLGQALNTEAFF.